Reported below is one T cell receptor beta chain. Antigen specificity is unknown. CDR3 length: 12 residues. Per the germline V gene, CDR1 is SEHNR and CDR2 is FQNEAQ (reference sequence). With 10 bases removed from V and 4 bases from J, the gap between germline ends came to 13 bases. 13 Jbeta primers and 60 Vbeta primers were used for the PCR. The assay was immunoSEQ multiplex PCR, and TCRdb's table has in-frame clones only and misses some. The table records fewer than 200,000 clones, 75% to 90% of them present only once. The entry originates in a study of cytomegalovirus exposure and HLA in healthy donors. Study in general: Caucasian-associated ancestry cluster membership applied to 75% to 85% of 300 to 450 genotyped donors.

Study-wide results and caveats: Associated with cytomegalovirus, according to the listing, were 150 to 200 TCR beta chains. In an earlier analysis, productive rearrangement rates for most beta V segments clustered near 90% or 30%.

Sequencing used PBMCs. This clonotype originated in a male donor in good health and CMV-seronegative. The chain employs TRBV7-9 and TRBJ1-1; no definite D call. The CDR3 nucleotides are TGTGCCACCTCTGGCAGGATCACTGAAGCTTTCTTT. Translation gives CATSGRITEAFF.